A few counts support the clone carrying this T cell receptor (beta chain). What it recognizes is unknown. The conserved final phenylalanine or tryptophan is absent from the CDR3, which likely points to a read error. No DNA is shown, since the ends of the CDR3 on it are uncertain; the CDR3 is the one TCRdb lists. These data originate in a study of neurological immune-mediated disorders. The study, taken as a whole, reports: Clinical and MRI features did not associate with the cluster found in multiple sclerosis patients. Among 34 multiple sclerosis patients, 18 had repertoires that phylogenetic grouping placed in one related-CDR3 cluster, a possible signature.

The making of cDNA relied on 5'RACE with 10-nucleotide random UMIs. TCRdb fed the 5' RACE reads into MiXCR, producing one record per CDR3 protein. Of roughly 88,000 distinct CDR3 sequences listed, approximately 4% are singletons. PBMCs stored at -80 C, 2 million in total, were the source of the unsorted libraries. The CDR3 adds up to 14 amino acids, both ends counted. Germline CDR1 reads SGHKS; CDR2 reads YYEKEE (reference sequence). Sequencing used PBMCs. The chain couples TRBV5-5 to TRBJ2-1; the listed D gene, TRBD2, was not tested against the DNA. The sequence was collected from a woman in her 50s with multiple sclerosis. The CDR3 loop is CASSAVLAGGAFRS.